The following is a T cell receptor beta chain sequence with its context. Its antigen remains unidentified. Researchers ran the PCR with 60 Vbeta and 13 Jbeta primers. Sequencing used immunoSEQ multiplex PCR; TCRdb keeps in-frame clones, though not all of them. The table lists over 60,000 clones. This specimen comes from a study of cytomegalovirus exposure and HLA in healthy donors. Study details: Approximately 83 million unique TCRs from HLA-typed donors were held in an early data release.

Regarding the study as a whole: Data from an earlier analysis indicated that most TCR beta V segments were productive either about 90% or about 30% of the time.

Germline V gives CDR1 SNHLY, CDR2 FYNNEI. Unmatched junction bases numbered 3, after V lost 6 bases and J lost 4 bases. This CDR3 is 13 amino acids long. The receptor was isolated from a female donor in good health and CMV-seropositive. Sequencing was performed on PBMCs. The J gene is TRBJ1-2, the V gene TRBV2; 9 bases agree with TRBD1. The CDR3 reads CASSGTGTYGYTF. CDR3 nucleotides: TGTGCCAGCAGCGGGACAGGGACCTATGGCTACACCTTC. Based on the CDR3 plus reference TRBV2 and TRBJ1-2, the full variable domain is EPEVTQTPSHQVTQMGQEVILRCVPISNHLYFYWYRQILGQKVEFLVSFYNNEISEKSEIFDDQFSVERPDGSNFTLKIRSTKLEDSAMYFCASSGTGTYGYTFGSGTRLTVV.